These 7 T cell receptor beta chains were all obtained from the same sample, sequenced in a study of shared clonotypes between healthy human individuals. Profiling relied on immunoSEQ multiplex PCR, and the TCRdb table lists in-frame clones only, not all of them. The sample includes about 2 million clones, roughly 94% seen only once; the top ten take 0.1% to 0.15%. The sequenced sample consisted of naive CD4+ T cells sorted from blood. Subset given: CD45RA+ positively selected. These receptor sequences come from a man in his late teens or twenties in good health.

The chain links TRBV7-9 to TRBJ1-2; D gene uncertain. Germline CDR1 reads SEHNR; CDR2 reads FQNEAQ (reference sequence). This CDR3 comprises 14 residues. V shed 3 bases and J shed 0 bases, with 8 bases lying between them. DNA of the CDR3: TGTGCCAGCAGCTTTCCGGCAGCTAACTATGGCTACACCTTC. Its protein product is CASSFPAANYGYTF.

V and J are TRBV12-5 and TRBJ2-2; D possibly corresponds to TRBD1 (6 bases). CDR1 and CDR2 (germline): LGHNT, FRNRAP. CDR3 length equals 13 residues. Trimming removed 6 bases at V and 2 bases at J, with 7 bases between. CDR3 sequence: CASGDSNTGELFF. The CDR3 coding sequence is TGTGCTAGTGGGGACAGTAACACCGGGGAGCTGTTTTTT.

The J gene is TRBJ2-5, the V gene TRBV18; 7 bases are shared with TRBD2. Germline loops: CDR1 KGHSH, CDR2 LQKENI. This CDR3 has 14 amino acids. V shed 4 bases and J 1 base; nucleotides not matched to a gene: 3. Written as DNA, the CDR3 is TGTGCCAGCTCACTCAGCGGGACCCAAGAGACCCAGTACTTC. Translated: CASSLSGTQETQYF.

The rearrangement links TRBV6-1 to TRBJ1-2; D ambiguous. Trimming removed 5 bases at V and 6 bases at J, with 7 bases between. The CDR3 has 11 amino acids. Germline CDR1 reads MNHNS; CDR2 reads SASEGT. CDR3: CASSNLDGYTF. The CDR3 DNA reads TGTGCCAGCAGTAACCTCGATGGCTACACCTTC.

The chain carries TRBV18 and TRBJ1-6, with 7 bases aligning to TRBD1. This CDR3 spans 17 amino acids. The V gene end was trimmed by 3 bases and the J gene end by 5 bases; junction bases not matched to a gene: 10. Per germline, CDR1 KGHSH and CDR2 LQKENI. The CDR3 bases are TGTGCCAGCTCACCGGTCGCAGGGGGTATTAATAATTCACCCCTCCACTTT. As protein: CASSPVAGGINNSPLHF.

The genes are TRBV7-9 and TRBJ2-7, with 11 bases fitting TRBD1. Losses at the gene ends were 1 base for V and 4 bases for J; bases not matched to a gene: 9. The germline CDR1 and CDR2 sequences are SEHNR and FQNEAQ (reference sequence). The CDR3 consists of 17 residues. CDR3 sequence (DNA): TGTGCCAGCAGCTTAGGGTTCGGACAGGGGGCCGCGTACGAGCAGTACTTC. Residues: CASSLGFGQGAAYEQYF.

The table lists this clone with a few counts. Other nucleotide sequences in the sample specify the same CDR3. The chain links TRBV5-1 to TRBJ1-4; perhaps TRBD1 as D (6 bases). Germline CDR1 reads SGHRS; CDR2 reads YFSETQ. The CDR3 covers 15 residues. The V gene lost 0 bases and the J gene lost 5 bases, with 11 bases spanning the gap. Written as DNA, the CDR3 is TGCGCCAGCAGCTTGGCTGGACAGAGAAATGAAAAACTGTTTTTT. This translates into CASSLAGQRNEKLFF.